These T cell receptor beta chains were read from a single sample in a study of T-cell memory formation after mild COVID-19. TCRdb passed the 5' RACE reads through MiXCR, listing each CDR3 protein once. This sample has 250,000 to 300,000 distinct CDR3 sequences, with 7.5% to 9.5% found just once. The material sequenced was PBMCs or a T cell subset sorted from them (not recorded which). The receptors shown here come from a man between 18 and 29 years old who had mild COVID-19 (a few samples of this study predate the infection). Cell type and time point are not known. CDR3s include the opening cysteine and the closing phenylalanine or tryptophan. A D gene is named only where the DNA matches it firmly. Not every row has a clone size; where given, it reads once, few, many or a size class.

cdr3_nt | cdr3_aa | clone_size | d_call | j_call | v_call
TGTGCCAGCAGTTACACAGGGTACAATGAGCAGTTCTTC | CASSYTGYNEQFF | few | - | TRBJ2-1 | TRBV12-3/TRBV12-4
TGTGCCAGCAGGACCCCCGGGGGGATTTATGGCTACACCTTC | CASRTPGGIYGYTF | - | - | TRBJ1-2 | TRBV28
TGCGCCAGTTCCGGCGGGCTAGCGGGCACAGATACGCAGTATTTT | CASSGGLAGTDTQYF | few | TRBD2 | TRBJ2-3 | TRBV5-1
TGTGCCACCAGCAGAGGTTGGGATGACACTGAAGCTTTCTTT | CATSRGWDDTEAFF | few | - | TRBJ1-1 | TRBV15
TGTGCCAGCAGCTCCCAGCCCCTAGGGGGGGCCTACAATGAGCAGTTCTTC | CASSSQPLGGAYNEQFF | few | - | TRBJ2-1 | TRBV7-2
TGTGCCAGCAGCTTAGTTTCCAGGACTGGGGGCTACACCTTC | CASSLVSRTGGYTF | few | - | TRBJ1-2 | TRBV7-9
TGCGCCAGCAGCCCCAGATGGGCTTACGAGCAGTACTTC | CASSPRWAYEQYF | many | - | TRBJ2-7 | TRBV4-1
TGTGCCAGCAGTCGCCCGGGGCGGGTTGGCTACACCTTC | CASSRPGRVGYTF | - | - | TRBJ1-2 | TRBV12-3/TRBV12-4
TGCGCCAGCAGCTTAGGGGGGACTTATCAAGAGACCCAGTACTTC | CASSLGGTYQETQYF | few | - | TRBJ2-5 | TRBV5-1
TGCGCCAGCAGCCAAGACACTACCTCGAATGAGCAGTTCTTC | CASSQDTTSNEQFF | few | - | TRBJ2-1 | TRBV4-3
TGTGCCAGCAACCCTAGCGGGGGGGTTCGAGCAGATACGCAGTATTTT | CASNPSGGVRADTQYF | many | TRBD2 | TRBJ2-3 | TRBV7-2
TGCGCCAGCAGCCAAGGACAGGGGAACTCACCCCTCCACTTT | CASSQGQGNSPLHF | few | TRBD1 | TRBJ1-6 | TRBV4-1
TGTGCCAGCAGCCGATCGCGCTCTGGGGCCAACGTCCTGACTTTC | CASSRSRSGANVLTF | many | - | TRBJ2-6 | TRBV7-3
TGTGCCAGCAGTTTTAGGGGATGGGCTGAAGCTTTCTTT | CASSFRGWAEAFF | - | - | TRBJ1-1 | TRBV27
TGTGCCAGCAGCCCAGGGACTTACATGAACACTGAAGCTTTCTTT | CASSPGTYMNTEAFF | - | - | TRBJ1-1 | TRBV27
TGTGCCAGCAGCCGGGACAGGGCCGGAACTGAAGCTTTCTTT | CASSRDRAGTEAFF | - | TRBD1 | TRBJ1-1 | TRBV7-2
TGCGCCAGCAGCTTGGATAGCACGCTCTCAAATCCAGAGACCCAGTACTTC | CASSLDSTLSNPETQYF | - | - | TRBJ2-5 | TRBV5-1
TGTGCCAGCAGTTTTCGGACGAACACTGAAGCTTTCTTT | CASSFRTNTEAFF | many | - | TRBJ1-1 | TRBV6-5
TGCGCCAGCAGCCCGACAGGTAGGGTGGCGGATACGCAGTATTTT | CASSPTGRVADTQYF | few | - | TRBJ2-3 | TRBV4-1
TGTGCCAGCAGCCTATCGGGGTTCGGAGAGACCCAGTACTTC | CASSLSGFGETQYF | few | - | TRBJ2-5 | TRBV7-9
TGCAGTGCCCGAATACTAGCGGGGGGGCAAGGTACGCAGTATTTT | CSARILAGGQGTQYF | few | TRBD2 | TRBJ2-3 | TRBV20-1
TGTGCCAGCTCCTGGGGGGGCGCCTACAATGAGCAGTTCTTC | CASSWGGAYNEQFF | few | - | TRBJ2-1 | TRBV27
TGTGCCAGTTCGGGGCTGGCGTATACTGAGCAGTTCTTC | CASSGLAYTEQFF | - | - | TRBJ2-1 | TRBV19
TGTGCCAGCAGCTCAAACACCGGGACTACAGAGACCCAGTACTTC | CASSSNTGTTETQYF | few | TRBD2 | TRBJ2-5 | TRBV7-3
TGCGCCAGCAGCTTGACTGGACAGGGGATCAAATATGGCTACACCTTC | CASSLTGQGIKYGYTF | - | TRBD1 | TRBJ1-2 | TRBV5-1
TGTGCCAGCAGCTTAAATCCAGCTAGCACAGATACGCAGTATTTT | CASSLNPASTDTQYF | few | - | TRBJ2-3 | TRBV11-2
TGTGCCAGCAGGCCGCAGGTGACGGGCGAGCAGTACTTC | CASRPQVTGEQYF | - | - | TRBJ2-7 | TRBV25-1
TGCGCCAGCAGCCAAGATACTCCAACACCAGGATCCTATAATTCACCCCTCCACTTT | CASSQDTPTPGSYNSPLHF | many | - | TRBJ1-6 | TRBV4-3
TGTGCCAGCAGTTTATGGGGTACAGAGACCCAGTACTTC | CASSLWGTETQYF | few | - | TRBJ2-5 | TRBV12-3/TRBV12-4
TGTGCCAGCAGCCGAGGGGCAGGCGTCACAGATACGCAGTATTTT | CASSRGAGVTDTQYF | - | - | TRBJ2-3 | TRBV7-2
TGCGCCAGCAGCTTGTTGGAGGGGTTGGAGACCCAGTACTTC | CASSLLEGLETQYF | few | - | TRBJ2-5 | TRBV5-1
TGCAGCGCCCGTATGGGAGCTAACTATGGCTACACCTTC | CSARMGANYGYTF | - | - | TRBJ1-2 | TRBV29-1
TGTGCCAGCAGCGTAGGCGCTAGCGACCTCACAGATACGCAGTATTTT | CASSVGASDLTDTQYF | once | - | TRBJ2-3 | TRBV9
TGTGCCAGCAGTACCCCCGGCATGCAAGAGACCCAGTACTTC | CASSTPGMQETQYF | - | - | TRBJ2-5 | TRBV12-3/TRBV12-4
TGTGCCAGCAGCTTAGATGTCTGGGCCACCAGATTCTCACCCCTCCACTTT | CASSLDVWATRFSPLHF | few | - | TRBJ1-6 | TRBV11-2
TGCGCCAGCAGCGTTCATAGGGGGGGGCCAGATACGCAGTATTTT | CASSVHRGGPDTQYF | few | - | TRBJ2-3 | TRBV5-1
TGCAGCGTTGAAGACGGGGTCCCCGAGCAGTACTTC | CSVEDGVPEQYF | few | - | TRBJ2-7 | TRBV29-1
TGCGCCAGCAGCCAAGTCCCGGGCACTGAAGCTTTCTTT | CASSQVPGTEAFF | - | - | TRBJ1-1 | TRBV4-1